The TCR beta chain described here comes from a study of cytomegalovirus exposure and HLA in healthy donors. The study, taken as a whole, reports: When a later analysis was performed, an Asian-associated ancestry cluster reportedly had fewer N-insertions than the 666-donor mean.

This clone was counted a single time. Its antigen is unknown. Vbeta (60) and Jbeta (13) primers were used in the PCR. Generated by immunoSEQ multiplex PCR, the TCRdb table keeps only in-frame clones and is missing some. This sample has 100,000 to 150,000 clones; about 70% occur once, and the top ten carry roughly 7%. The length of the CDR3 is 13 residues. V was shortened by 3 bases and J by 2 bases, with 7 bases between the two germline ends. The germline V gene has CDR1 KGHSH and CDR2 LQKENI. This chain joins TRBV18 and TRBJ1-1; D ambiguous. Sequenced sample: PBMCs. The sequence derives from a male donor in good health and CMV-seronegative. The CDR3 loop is CASSPGLNTEAFF. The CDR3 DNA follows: TGTGCCAGCTCACCGGGCCTCAACACTGAAGCTTTCTTT.